Each of the 30 T cell receptor beta chains below was sequenced from the same sample in a study of blood T cell repertoires in COVID-19. Sequencing was performed with immunoSEQ multiplex PCR; in TCRdb, only in-frame clones are kept and a portion is missing. Of about 270,000 clones listed, more than 75% are singletons. Sequencing input: peripheral blood. The receptors originated from a woman aged 45-65 years with acute or convalescent COVID-19.

The chain links TRBV11-2 to TRBJ2-4; 11 nucleotides agree with TRBD1. V shed 4 bases and J 6 bases; nucleotides not matched to a gene: 11. The germline CDR1 and CDR2 sequences are SGHAT and FQNNGV. This CDR3 has 17 residues. The DNA of the CDR3 is TGTGCCAGCAGCTCAATAAGTTGGACAGGGGGCCTAAACATTCAGTACTTC. This sequence encodes CASSSISWTGGLNIQYF.

The J gene is TRBJ2-3, the V gene TRBV5-1; D remains ambiguous. Looked up from germline, CDR1 is SGHRS and CDR2 is YFSETQ. The CDR3 sequence is 15 residues long. With 0 bases removed from V and 0 bases from J, the gap between germline ends came to 8 bases. The CDR3 is CASSLEPASTDTQYF. The CDR3 DNA reads as TGCGCCAGCAGCTTGGAGCCCGCTAGCACAGATACGCAGTATTTT.

This clone appeared a single time. V gene TRBV5-4 combines with J gene TRBJ1-4; 7 nucleotides align to TRBD1. J lost 1 base, V lost 0 bases, and 0 bases had no gene match. The CDR3 is made up of 15 amino acids. Germline CDR1 SGHNT, CDR2 YYREEE (reference sequence). The CDR3 DNA follows: TGTGCCAGCAGCTTGGGACAGGGAACTAATGAAAAACTGTTTTTT. It specifies CASSLGQGTNEKLFF.

V and J are TRBV7-8 and TRBJ2-2, with D possibly matching TRBD1 (6 bases). The V end lost 5 bases, the J end lost 1 base, and 11 bases lay between the germline ends. Germline CDR1 and CDR2: SGHVS and FQNEAQ. This CDR3 region has 15 residues. The CDR3: CASSPGQRNTGELFF. For the CDR3, the DNA is TGTGCCAGCAGCCCAGGACAGAGGAACACCGGGGAGCTGTTTTTT.

The rearrangement links TRBV27 to TRBJ2-1; TRBD1 matches 8 bases. The germline gives CDR1 MNHEY, CDR2 SMNVEV (reference sequence). The CDR3 is 15 residues long. V dropped 6 bases and J dropped 2; count of bases not matched to a gene: 6. CDR3 DNA sequence: TGTGCCAGCAGCGTCCAGGGGGCGGCCTACAATGAGCAGTTCTTC. It translates to CASSVQGAAYNEQFF.

The CDR3 reads CASSYAGQSYEQYF. The CDR3, as DNA: TGTGCCAGCAGCTATGCAGGACAGTCCTACGAGCAGTACTTC. The gene calls are TRBV11-3 and TRBJ2-7, with a possible D match to TRBD1 (6 bases). CDR3 size: 14 residues. Trimming took off 4 bases at V and 1 base at J, with 11 bases between the two ends. CDR1 is SGHNT and CDR2 is YENEEA in the germline V gene.

This clone has just a few counts. The chain employs TRBV5-1 and TRBJ2-2; 12 positions agree with TRBD2. Germline V lookup: CDR1 SGHRS, CDR2 YFSETQ. Germline trimming cut 4 bases from V and 3 bases from J; bases unmatched to any gene: 4. CDR3 size: 16 residues. The CDR3 nucleotides are TGCGCCAGCAGCATCCGACTAGCGGGAGACACCGGGGAGCTGTTTTTT. Translation gives CASSIRLAGDTGELFF.

This chain connects TRBV28 to TRBJ1-4; D is undetermined. The CDR3 consists of 14 residues. The germline V gene encodes CDR1 MDHEN and CDR2 SYDVKM. The V end lost 2 bases, the J end lost 7 bases, and 11 bases lay between the germline ends. CDR3 bases: TGTGCCAGCAGTTTAGTCCAGATCGCTGAAAAACTGTTTTTT. Translated, it gives CASSLVQIAEKLFF.

Comments on this clone: The same CDR3 arises from other DNA sequences in this sample as well. The chain recombines TRBV28 with TRBJ1-1; TRBD1 might be the D (6 bases). Germline CDR1 is MDHEN and CDR2 is SYDVKM. Trimming removed 5 bases from V and 6 bases from J, with 10 bases in between. The CDR3 sequence is 12 residues long. DNA of the CDR3: TGTGCCAGCAGTCGGACAGAGGCTGAAGCTTTCTTT. As protein: CASSRTEAEAFF. Drawing the rest from reference TRBV28 and TRBJ1-1, the complete variable domain is DVKVTQSSRYLVKRTGEKVFLECVQDMDHENMFWYRQDPGLGLRLIYFSYDVKMKEKGDIPEGYSVSREKKERFSLILESASTNQTSMYLCASSRTEAEAFFGQGTRLTVV.

The V gene is TRBV28, the J gene TRBJ1-4; 7 bases align to TRBD1. J was trimmed by 7 bases and V by 3 bases; bases with no gene match: 5. CDR3 length: 14 residues. Germline-derived CDR1 and CDR2 are MDHEN and SYDVKM. The DNA of the CDR3 is TGTGCCAGCAGTTTGGCAGGGGGTGGTGAAAAACTGTTTTTT. Its protein product is CASSLAGGGEKLFF.

J is TRBJ2-2 and V is TRBV25-1, with D maybe TRBD2 (6 bases). The CDR3 runs 13 residues. The germline V gene encodes CDR1 MGHDK and CDR2 SYGVNS. V was pared by 5 bases and J by 7 bases, with 11 bases between. In nucleotides, the CDR3 is TGTGCCAGCAGTTACGGGGGTAACGGGGAGCTGTTTTTT. Its translation is CASSYGGNGELFF. Together with reference TRBV25-1 and TRBJ2-2, the CDR3 gives the full variable domain: EADIYQTPRYLVIGTGKKITLECSQTMGHDKMYWYQQDPGMELHLIHYSYGVNSTEKGDLSSESTVSRIRTEHFPLTLESARPSHTSQYLCASSYGGNGELFFGEGSRLTVL.

The gene calls are TRBV19 and TRBJ1-3, with a weak D call TRBD1 (6 bases). The CDR3 extends over 17 amino acids. Germline CDR1 and CDR2: LNHDA and SQIVND (reference sequence). The V gene lost 7 bases and the J gene lost 0 bases, with 19 bases spanning the gap. CDR3 nucleotide sequence: TGTGCCAGTAAGCCCGCAGGGGTCACCGTCTCTGGAAACACCATATATTTT. Its translation is CASKPAGVTVSGNTIYF.

The V and J genes are TRBV12-3 or TRBV12-4 and TRBJ1-1; 11 positions agree with TRBD1. V shed 6 bases and J 10 bases; nucleotides not matched to a gene: 4. The length of the CDR3 is 12 residues. CDR3 sequence: CASRRDRGGAFF. Here the CDR3 DNA reads TGTGCCAGCAGGCGGGACAGGGGGGGAGCTTTCTTT.

This clone was detected once. V gene TRBV6-5 combines with J gene TRBJ1-4; 7 positions match TRBD1. Germline V gene sequence: CDR1 MNHEY, CDR2 SVGAGI. With V trimmed by 5 bases and J by 6 bases, 6 bases remained unmatched. This CDR3 has 14 amino acids. CDR3 DNA: TGTGCCAGCAGTAAATCAGGGGGTGATGAAAAACTGTTTTTT. This translates into CASSKSGGDEKLFF.

This chain joins TRBV19 and TRBJ2-1, with TRBD2 matching 14 bases. V lost 4 bases and J lost 6; bases outside the gene matches: 8. Germline V gene data show CDR1 as LNHDA and CDR2 as SQIVND (reference sequence). This CDR3 has 17 residues. For the CDR3, the DNA is TGTGCCAGTAGTAATAAGGGACTAGCGGGAGCCATCAATGAGCAGTTCTTC. Translating it yields CASSNKGLAGAINEQFF. The full variable domain, rest sourced from reference TRBV19 and TRBJ2-1, is DGGITQSPKYLFRKEGQNVTLSCEQNLNHDAMYWYRQDPGQGLRLIYYSQIVNDFQKGDIAEGYSVSREKKESFPLTVTSAQKNPTAFYLCASSNKGLAGAINEQFFGPGTRLTVL.

CDR3 residues: CASSETRWDRDNEQFF. The DNA for the CDR3 is TGCGCCAGCAGCGAAACCCGGTGGGACAGGGACAATGAGCAGTTCTTC. The chain recombines TRBV5-1 with TRBJ2-1; 9 bases map to TRBD1. There are 16 residues in the CDR3. V shed 4 bases, J shed 5 bases, and the junction held 10 bases outside the gene matches. CDR1 is SGHRS, CDR2 YFSETQ, per germline.

The V and J genes are TRBV5-4 and TRBJ1-3; TRBD1 matches at 7 bases. This CDR3 is 16 amino acids long. Unmatched junction bases numbered 3, after V lost 0 bases and J lost 0 bases. Germline V CDR1 and CDR2: SGHNT, YYREEE (reference sequence). This CDR3 is CASSLETGSSGNTIYF. In DNA form, the CDR3 reads TGTGCCAGCAGCTTGGAGACAGGGTCCTCTGGAAACACCATATATTTT.

V is TRBV7-2 and J is TRBJ1-1; D uncertain. This CDR3 has 14 residues. V lost 5 bases and J lost 4, with 14 bases in between. Per the germline V gene, CDR1 is SGHTA and CDR2 is FQGNSA. Here the CDR3 reads CASSTTVPGTEAFF. Here the CDR3 DNA reads TGTGCCAGCAGCACCACAGTTCCAGGCACTGAAGCTTTCTTT.

The genes are TRBV7-9 and TRBJ1-1; a weak D match, TRBD1 (5 bases). CDR1 is SEHNR, CDR2 FQNEAQ, per germline (reference sequence). The CDR3 totals 14 residues. Trimming pared 5 bases from V and 1 base from J, leaving 11 bases between. The CDR3 DNA sequence: TGTGCCAGCAGCCAGGGCTCCGCGAACACTGAAGCTTTCTTT. Translated, it gives CASSQGSANTEAFF.

The chain is built from TRBV30 and TRBJ2-5, with 9 bases aligning to TRBD2. Trimming removed 4 bases from V and 0 bases from J; junction bases left unmatched: 9. The CDR3 extends over 16 amino acids. Germline-derived CDR1 and CDR2 are GTSNPN and SVGIG (reference sequence). CDR3 sequence: CAWTNLAGRNQETQYF. The CDR3 region has the DNA TGTGCCTGGACCAACCTAGCGGGAAGAAACCAAGAGACCCAGTACTTC.

The chain recombines TRBV5-1 with TRBJ1-5; D possibly corresponds to TRBD1 (5 bases). The CDR3 consists of 16 residues. V lost 0 bases, J lost 2 bases, and 12 bases lay in between. Germline V gene data show CDR1 as SGHRS and CDR2 as YFSETQ. CDR3 DNA: TGCGCCAGCAGCTTGGAAGGGGCTGGTGGCAATCAGCCCCAGCATTTT. Translation: CASSLEGAGGNQPQHF.

The rearrangement links TRBV18 to TRBJ1-1; D remains ambiguous. The V and J ends lost 5 bases and 6 bases respectively, with 13 bases between them. Germline V gives CDR1 KGHSH, CDR2 LQKENI. The CDR3 has 13 residues. This chain's CDR3 is CASSGETDAEAFF. Written as DNA, the CDR3 is TGTGCCAGCTCAGGCGAAACAGACGCTGAAGCTTTCTTT.

This chain connects TRBV18 to TRBJ2-1, with 8 bases that match TRBD2. The CDR3 runs to 15 residues. Trimming cost V 6 bases and J 5 bases; bases outside gene matches: 9. Germline V CDR1 and CDR2: KGHSH, LQKENI. CDR3 nucleotides: TGTGCCAGCTCGCTGGGAGCAGCGGGAGACAATGAGCAGTTCTTC. Residues: CASSLGAAGDNEQFF. Using reference TRBV18 and TRBJ2-1 for the parts outside the CDR3, the full variable domain is NAGVMQNPRHLVRRRGQEARLRCSPMKGHSHVYWYRQLPEEGLKFMVYLQKENIIDESGMPKERFSAEFPKEGPSILRIQQVVRGDSAAYFCASSLGAAGDNEQFFGPGTRLTVL.

J is TRBJ2-7 and V is TRBV5-1; D uncertain. Germline lookup yields CDR1 SGHRS and CDR2 YFSETQ. There are 13 residues in the CDR3. V was shortened by 7 bases and J by 0 bases, with 11 bases between the two germline ends. The CDR3 loop reads CASATEISYEQYF. Here the CDR3 DNA reads TGCGCCAGCGCAACAGAGATCTCCTACGAGCAGTACTTC.

The chain combines TRBV7-9 with TRBJ1-1; weak D call: TRBD1 (5 bases). The CDR3 contains 15 residues. CDR1 is SEHNR and CDR2 is FQNEAQ in the germline V gene (reference sequence). Trimming took 1 base from V and 1 from J, leaving 10 bases between them. DNA of the CDR3: TGTGCCAGCAGCTTAGAGGGGCGTAGGAACACTGAAGCTTTCTTT. This sequence encodes CASSLEGRRNTEAFF. The full variable domain, completed using reference TRBV7-9 and TRBJ1-1, is DTGVSQNPRHKITKRGQNVTFRCDPISEHNRLYWYRQTLGQGPEFLTYFQNEAQLEKSRLLSDRFSAERPKGSFSTLEIQRTEQGDSAMYLCASSLEGRRNTEAFFGQGTRLTVV.

This chain uses TRBV4-1 with TRBJ2-2; 9 bases map to TRBD2. Looked up from germline, CDR1 is MGHRA and CDR2 is YSYEKL. The V and J ends lost 2 bases and 4 bases, in that order; junction bases with no gene match: 5. The CDR3 extends over 16 amino acids. For the CDR3, the DNA is TGCGCCAGCAGCCAAAAAGCGGGAGGACCCACCGGGGAGCTGTTTTTT. Its translation is CASSQKAGGPTGELFF.

V gene TRBV27 combines with J gene TRBJ2-7, with unresolved D. The CDR3 is 15 amino acids. Germline V gene sequence: CDR1 MNHEY, CDR2 SMNVEV (reference sequence). V was cut by 5 bases and J by 0 bases, with 14 bases left in between. The CDR3 here is CASSSIAISSYEQYF. CDR3 DNA sequence: TGTGCCAGCAGTAGCATTGCGATAAGCTCCTACGAGCAGTACTTC.

V usage is TRBV7-3 and J usage is TRBJ1-4, with 8 bases fitting TRBD1. The CDR3 consists of 15 residues. CDR1 and CDR2 (germline): SGHTA, FQGTGA. Unmatched junction bases numbered 10, after V lost 5 bases and J lost 8 bases. The CDR3 spells CASSPRQGRREKLFF. CDR3 bases: TGTGCCAGCAGCCCCCGACAGGGGCGGAGGGAAAAACTGTTTTTT.

J is TRBJ2-7 and V is TRBV18, with 7 bases aligning to TRBD2. The germline V gene has CDR1 KGHSH and CDR2 LQKENI. The CDR3 spans 16 residues. The ends lost 0 bases at V and 2 bases at J; junction bases unmatched: 7. The CDR3 nucleotides are TGTGCCAGCTCACCACCCTTATCTAGCGGTACCTACGAGCAGTACTTC. This sequence encodes CASSPPLSSGTYEQYF.

V is TRBV6-1 and J is TRBJ2-7; D unclear. The CDR3 covers 11 residues. Germline loops: CDR1 MNHNS, CDR2 SASEGT. Trimming took 3 bases from V and 4 from J, leaving 4 bases between them. The CDR3 DNA sequence: TGTGCCAGCAGTGACCCTTACGAGCAGTACTTC. Its protein is CASSDPYEQYF.